This T cell receptor beta chain was sequenced during a study of radiation and T cells in renal cell carcinoma. Sequenced by immunoSEQ multiplex PCR; TCRdb stores in-frame clones only, minus some. In the table there are about 130,000 clones, roughly 80% of which are singletons. Time point: baseline pretreatment blood. Treatment meaning: 15 Gy SBRT to primary tumor, nephrectomy 4 weeks later. After SBRT, blood was collected at 2 and 4 weeks, plus baseline. The patient's renal cell carcinoma had clear cell pathology. The source was blood, collected from a patient whose treatment included radiotherapy and nephrectomy. The sequence came from a woman aged 55-70 years with renal cell carcinoma.

This CDR3 reads CASSQSPRGRLARVPYNEQFF. CDR3 DNA sequence: TGCGCCAGCAGCCAATCCCCCCGTGGGCGCCTAGCGAGAGTCCCCTACAATGAGCAGTTCTTC. This sequence joins TRBV4-1 and TRBJ2-1; D is perhaps TRBD2 (6 bases). The CDR3 loop spans 21 amino acids. The ends were cut back, 2 bases at V and 2 bases at J, with 28 bases in the middle. Germline V lookup: CDR1 MGHRA, CDR2 YSYEKL.